These T cell receptor beta chains were read from a single sample in a study of blood T cell repertoires in COVID-19. The protocol was immunoSEQ multiplex PCR, while the TCRdb copy is restricted to in-frame clones and leaves out a portion. The sample includes some 320,000 clones, nearly 90% of them seen just once. The material sequenced was peripheral blood. These receptors were taken from a woman under 40 with COVID-19, enrolled during active disease. CDR3s include the opening cysteine and the closing phenylalanine or tryptophan. Each record gives: J gene, V gene, CDR3 protein.

TRBJ2-5,TRBV2,CASSPGLAGGLLEAQYF
TRBJ2-2,TRBV28,CASSSPTGNSLGELFF
TRBJ2-1,TRBV5-4,CASSRTSGLYNEQFF
TRBJ1-1,TRBV20-1,CSAGSTREAFF
TRBJ1-4,TRBV7-2,CASSGDGGANEKLFF
TRBJ2-3,TRBV5-1,CASSSKRLAGAPDTQYF
TRBJ1-3,TRBV5-1,CASKLGGESGNTIYF
TRBJ1-3,TRBV3-1/TRBV3-2,CASSQGTGIGNTIYF
TRBJ1-6,TRBV2,CASCRDSNSPLHF
TRBJ1-5,TRBV6-5,CASSPSGTGYQPQHF
TRBJ1-1,TRBV6-5,CASEGGGDTEAFF
TRBJ2-5,TRBV18,CASSPRGGGLQETQYF
TRBJ2-1,TRBV5-1,CASSPGLADSSYNEQFF
TRBJ1-5,TRBV10-3,CAIKGVDQPQHF
TRBJ2-3,TRBV5-4,CASSPGTSGTTDTQYF
TRBJ1-1,TRBV19,CASSTWAGMNTEAFF
TRBJ1-5,TRBV10-1,CASSGGSNQPQHF
TRBJ1-6,TRBV27,CASTSLPGQANSPLHF
TRBJ2-7,TRBV29-1,CSVEGATPSYEQYF
TRBJ1-5,TRBV6-5,CASRFMANGNQPQHF
TRBJ1-4,TRBV4-1,CASRTQGSSANEKLFF
TRBJ2-5,TRBV6-5,CASSLGTSGIQETQYF
TRBJ1-1,TRBV4-2,CASSQGVAEFTEAFF
TRBJ2-7,TRBV5-1,CASSSGGSYEQYF
TRBJ1-5,TRBV6-6,CASSQTGFFRNSNQPQHF
TRBJ2-3,TRBV19,CASSIDLESPGGPTDTQYF
TRBJ2-3,TRBV5-4,CASSFYRDSTDTQYF
TRBJ1-2,TRBV27,CASSYSGSGEYGYTF
TRBJ2-7,TRBV4-2,CASSQGEGDSYEQYF
TRBJ1-2,TRBV5-4,CASSPDTNYGYTF
TRBJ2-7,TRBV10-1,CASSERGVRDEQYF
TRBJ2-3,TRBV18,CASSRQGVTDTQYF
TRBJ1-1,TRBV4-1,CASSLGEGAAEAFF
TRBJ2-3,TRBV9,CASSQNIDTQYF
TRBJ1-2,TRBV9,CASSVVWQSPNYGYTF
TRBJ2-5,TRBV28,CASSLGMGAGETQYF
TRBJ2-6,TRBV5-1,CVSSPRQNSGANVLTF
TRBJ2-7,TRBV14,CASSRASTYEQYF
TRBJ1-6,TRBV29-1,CSVGTGSYNSPLHF
TRBJ1-1,TRBV3-1/TRBV3-2,CASSSQGYTEAFF
TRBJ2-7,TRBV7-9,CASSLVAGGATYEQYF
TRBJ2-3,TRBV19,CASSITPGMGTQYF
TRBJ2-2,TRBV19,CASRTGGRNTGELFF
TRBJ1-1,TRBV10-3,CAISATGGLNEAFF
TRBJ2-3,TRBV7-8,CASSFEPGLAGESTDTQYF